This T cell receptor (beta chain) was identified in a study of T cells in localized non-small cell lung cancer. Trimming took off 2 bases at V and 5 bases at J, with 12 bases between the two ends. This CDR3 contains 14 residues. The V gene's germline CDR1 is SGHNT and CDR2 YENEEA. General study findings and limits: Peak T cell clonality was found in uninvolved adjacent lung, exceeding tumor. For the top 100 tumor clones, a median roughly 56 also appeared in adjacent lung.

This clone is classed as medium-sized. What it binds is not known. Some clones are missing from TCRdb's copy, which holds only in-frame ones; the method was immunoSEQ multiplex PCR. The sample shows approximately 1,600 clones, 20% to 25% of them seen only once. Source: normal lung tissue next to the tumor, taken before any cancer treatment. V gene TRBV11-3 combines with J gene TRBJ1-1; possible D gene TRBD1, 5 bases. This sequence originates from a woman aged 40-69 years with stage I lung adenocarcinoma. The CDR3 sequence: CASSLSGRGTEAFF. In DNA form, the CDR3 reads TGTGCCAGCAGCTTAAGCGGGCGGGGGACTGAAGCTTTCTTT.